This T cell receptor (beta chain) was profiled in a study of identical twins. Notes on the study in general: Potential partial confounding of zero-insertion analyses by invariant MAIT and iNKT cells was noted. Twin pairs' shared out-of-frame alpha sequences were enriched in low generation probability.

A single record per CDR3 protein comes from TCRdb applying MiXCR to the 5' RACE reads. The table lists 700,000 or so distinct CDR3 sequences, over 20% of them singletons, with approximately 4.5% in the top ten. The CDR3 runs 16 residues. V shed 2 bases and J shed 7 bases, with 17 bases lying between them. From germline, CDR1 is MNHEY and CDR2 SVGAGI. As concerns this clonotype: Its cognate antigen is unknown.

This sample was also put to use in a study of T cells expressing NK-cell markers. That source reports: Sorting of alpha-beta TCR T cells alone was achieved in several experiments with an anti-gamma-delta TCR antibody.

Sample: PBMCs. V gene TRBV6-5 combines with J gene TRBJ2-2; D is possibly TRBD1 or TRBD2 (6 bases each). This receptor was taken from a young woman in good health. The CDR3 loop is CASSYPREGGNGELFF. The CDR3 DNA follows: TGTGCCAGCAGTTACCCCCGTGAAGGGGGGAACGGGGAGCTGTTTTTT.